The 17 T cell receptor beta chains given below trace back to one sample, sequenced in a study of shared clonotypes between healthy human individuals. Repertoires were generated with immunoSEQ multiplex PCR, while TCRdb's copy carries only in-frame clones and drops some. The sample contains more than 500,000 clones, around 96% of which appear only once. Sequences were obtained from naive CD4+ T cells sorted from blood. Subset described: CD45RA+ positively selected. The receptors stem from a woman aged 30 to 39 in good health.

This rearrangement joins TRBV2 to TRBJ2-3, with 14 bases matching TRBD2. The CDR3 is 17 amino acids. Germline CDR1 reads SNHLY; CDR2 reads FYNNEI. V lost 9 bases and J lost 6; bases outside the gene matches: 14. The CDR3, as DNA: TGTGCCAGGAATTCGGTCGCGGGACTAGCGGGAGCTGATACGCAGTATTTT. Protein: CARNSVAGLAGADTQYF.

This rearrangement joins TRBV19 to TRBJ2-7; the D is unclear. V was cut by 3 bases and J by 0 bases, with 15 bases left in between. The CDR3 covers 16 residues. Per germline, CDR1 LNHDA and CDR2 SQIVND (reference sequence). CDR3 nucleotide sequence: TGTGCCAGTAGTATTACCAATCTGGACGACTCCTACGAGCAGTACTTC. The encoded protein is CASSITNLDDSYEQYF. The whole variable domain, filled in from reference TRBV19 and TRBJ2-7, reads DGGITQSPKYLFRKEGQNVTLSCEQNLNHDAMYWYRQDPGQGLRLIYYSQIVNDFQKGDIAEGYSVSREKKESFPLTVTSAQKNPTAFYLCASSITNLDDSYEQYFGPGTRLTVT.

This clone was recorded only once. The CDR3 coding sequence is TGTGCCACCTCCCCCCCGGACCGAGCCAAAAACATTCAGTACTTC. This translates into CATSPPDRAKNIQYF. The rearrangement uses TRBV28 and TRBJ2-4; D unclear. CDR1 is MDHEN and CDR2 is SYDVKM in the germline V gene. The CDR3 length is 15 residues. V was pared by 10 bases and J by 0 bases, with 16 bases between.

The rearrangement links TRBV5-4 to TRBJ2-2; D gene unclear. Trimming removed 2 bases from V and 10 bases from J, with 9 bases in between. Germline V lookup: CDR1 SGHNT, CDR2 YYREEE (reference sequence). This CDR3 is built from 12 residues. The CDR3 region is CASSFYAPELFF. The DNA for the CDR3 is TGTGCCAGCAGCTTTTACGCGCCGGAGCTGTTTTTT.

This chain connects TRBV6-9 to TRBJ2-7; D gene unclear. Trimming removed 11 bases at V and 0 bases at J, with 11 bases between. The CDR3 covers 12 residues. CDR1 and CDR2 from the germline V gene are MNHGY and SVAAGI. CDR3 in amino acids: CAPSPPSYEQYF. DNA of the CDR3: TGTGCCCCCTCTCCCCCCTCCTACGAGCAGTACTTC.

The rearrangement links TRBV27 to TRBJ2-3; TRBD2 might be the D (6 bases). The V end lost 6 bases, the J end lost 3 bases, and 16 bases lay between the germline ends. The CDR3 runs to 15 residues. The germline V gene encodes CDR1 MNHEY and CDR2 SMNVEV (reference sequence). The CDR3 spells CASRMRGARTDTQYF. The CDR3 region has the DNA TGTGCCAGCAGGATGCGCGGGGCGAGGACAGATACGCAGTATTTT.

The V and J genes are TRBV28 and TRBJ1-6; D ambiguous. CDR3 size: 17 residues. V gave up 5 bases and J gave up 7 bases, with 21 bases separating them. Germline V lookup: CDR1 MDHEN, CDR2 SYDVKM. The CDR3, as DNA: TGTGCCAGCAGTACGTCCCTCCGTAGGTACTCGAATTCACCCCTCCACTTT. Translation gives CASSTSLRRYSNSPLHF.

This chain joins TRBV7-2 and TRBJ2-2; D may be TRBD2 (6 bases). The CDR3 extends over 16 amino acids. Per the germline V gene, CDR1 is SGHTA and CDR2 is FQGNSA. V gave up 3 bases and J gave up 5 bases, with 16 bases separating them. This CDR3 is CASSLRLGFETGELFF. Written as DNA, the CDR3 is TGTGCCAGCAGCTTGAGACTAGGGTTCGAGACCGGGGAGCTGTTTTTT.

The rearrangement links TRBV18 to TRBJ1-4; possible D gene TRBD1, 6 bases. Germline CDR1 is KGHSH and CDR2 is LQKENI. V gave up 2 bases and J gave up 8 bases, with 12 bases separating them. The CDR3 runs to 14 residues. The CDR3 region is CASSPTGGDEKLFF. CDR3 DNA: TGTGCCAGCTCACCAACCGGGGGCGACGAAAAACTGTTTTTT.

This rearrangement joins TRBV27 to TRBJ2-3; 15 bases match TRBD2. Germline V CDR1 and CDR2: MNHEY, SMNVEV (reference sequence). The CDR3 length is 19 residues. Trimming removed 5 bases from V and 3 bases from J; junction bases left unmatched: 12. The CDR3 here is CASSPEPGLAGGPTDTQYF. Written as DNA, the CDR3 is TGTGCCAGCAGTCCCGAACCCGGACTAGCGGGAGGGCCTACAGATACGCAGTATTTT.

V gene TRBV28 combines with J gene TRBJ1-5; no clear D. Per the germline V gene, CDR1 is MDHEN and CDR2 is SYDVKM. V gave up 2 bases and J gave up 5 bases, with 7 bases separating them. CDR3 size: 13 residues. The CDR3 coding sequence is TGTGCCAGCAGTTTAATCGGACATCAGCCCCAGCATTTT. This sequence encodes CASSLIGHQPQHF.

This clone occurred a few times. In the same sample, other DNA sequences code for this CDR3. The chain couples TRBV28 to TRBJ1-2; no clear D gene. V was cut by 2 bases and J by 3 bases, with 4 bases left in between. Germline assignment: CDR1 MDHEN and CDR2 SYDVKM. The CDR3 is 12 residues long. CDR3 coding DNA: TGTGCCAGCAGTTTAAGTTACTATGGCTACACCTTC. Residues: CASSLSYYGYTF.

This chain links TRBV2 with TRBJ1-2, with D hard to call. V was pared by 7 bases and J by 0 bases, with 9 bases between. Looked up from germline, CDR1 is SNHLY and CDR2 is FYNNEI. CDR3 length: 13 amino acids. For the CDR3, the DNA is TGTGCCAGCAAACACGGAGCTAACTATGGCTACACCTTC. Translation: CASKHGANYGYTF.

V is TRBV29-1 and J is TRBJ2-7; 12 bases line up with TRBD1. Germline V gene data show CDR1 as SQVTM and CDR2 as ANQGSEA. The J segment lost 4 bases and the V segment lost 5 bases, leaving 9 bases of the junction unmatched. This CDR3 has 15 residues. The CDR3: CSVFIGTGGSYEQYF. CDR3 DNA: TGCAGCGTTTTTATAGGGACAGGGGGCTCATACGAGCAGTACTTC.

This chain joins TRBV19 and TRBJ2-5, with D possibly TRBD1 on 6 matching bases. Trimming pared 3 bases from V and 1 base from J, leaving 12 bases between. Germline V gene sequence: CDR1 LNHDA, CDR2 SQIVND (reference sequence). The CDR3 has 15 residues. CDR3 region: CASSIPGHTQETQYF. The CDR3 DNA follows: TGTGCCAGTAGTATCCCGGGACACACCCAAGAGACCCAGTACTTC.

The CDR3 spells CASSPGGNQPQHF. For the CDR3, the DNA is TGTGCCAGCAGTCCAGGGGGCAATCAGCCCCAGCATTTT. The chain employs TRBV6-6 and TRBJ1-5, with a tentative D call TRBD1 (6 bases). Between the trimmed V and J ends, which lost 5 bases and 2 bases, there was a span of 7 bases. This CDR3 comprises 13 residues. Germline CDR1 reads MNHNY; CDR2 reads SVGAGI (reference sequence).

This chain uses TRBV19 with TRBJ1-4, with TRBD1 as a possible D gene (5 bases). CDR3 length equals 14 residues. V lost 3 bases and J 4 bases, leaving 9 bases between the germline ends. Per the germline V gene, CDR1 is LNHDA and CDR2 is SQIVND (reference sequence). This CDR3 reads CASSMGRFNEKLFF. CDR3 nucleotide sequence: TGTGCCAGTAGTATGGGACGGTTTAATGAAAAACTGTTTTTT.